This entry is about one TCR beta chain. The antigen is undetermined. The record originates from a study of stem cell transplantation in POMP-related autoinflammatory disease. The overall study: The study hypothesized thymoproteasome defects skew the TRB repertoire via impaired CD8+ selection. Pre-transplant patients had naive-skewed CD4+ T cells and few CD8+ T cells. The study, taken as a whole, reports: In PRAID patients, the number of distinct TRB V-J gene pairings was restricted.

CDR3 size: 18 residues. V shed 2 bases, J shed 0 bases, and the junction held 9 bases outside the gene matches. Germline V gives CDR1 SNHLY, CDR2 FYNNEI. Sequenced by immunoSEQ multiplex PCR; TCRdb stores in-frame clones only, minus some. This table has about 26,000 clones, 82% appearing once. The source was CD4+ T cells from PBMCs, collected before stem cell transplantation. This chain uses TRBV2 with TRBJ2-7; 11 nucleotides align to TRBD2. This clonotype was obtained from a human donor with POMP-related autoinflammation and immune dysregulation (PRAID). The CDR3 DNA is TGTGCCAGCAGTGAACAGGTAGCGGGAGGGCCATCCTCCTACGAGCAGTACTTC. As protein: CASSEQVAGGPSSYEQYF. Full variable domain (missing parts from reference TRBV2 and TRBJ2-7): EPEVTQTPSHQVTQMGQEVILRCVPISNHLYFYWYRQILGQKVEFLVSFYNNEISEKSEIFDDQFSVERPDGSNFTLKIRSTKLEDSAMYFCASSEQVAGGPSSYEQYFGPGTRLTVT.